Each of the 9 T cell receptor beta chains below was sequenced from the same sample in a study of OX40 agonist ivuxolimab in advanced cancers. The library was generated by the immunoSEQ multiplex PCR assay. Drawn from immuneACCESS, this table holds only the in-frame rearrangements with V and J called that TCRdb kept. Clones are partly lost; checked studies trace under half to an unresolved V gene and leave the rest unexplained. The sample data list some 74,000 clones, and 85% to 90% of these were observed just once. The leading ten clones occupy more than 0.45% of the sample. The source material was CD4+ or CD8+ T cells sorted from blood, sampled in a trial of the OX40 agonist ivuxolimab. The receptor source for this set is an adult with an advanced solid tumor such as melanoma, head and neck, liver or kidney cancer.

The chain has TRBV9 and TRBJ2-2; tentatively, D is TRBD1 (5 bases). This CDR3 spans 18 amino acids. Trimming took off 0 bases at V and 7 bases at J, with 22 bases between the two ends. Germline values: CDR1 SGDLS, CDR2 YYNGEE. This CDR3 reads CASSVGLPREPQSGELFF. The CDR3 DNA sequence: TGTGCCAGCAGCGTAGGGCTCCCCAGGGAACCTCAGAGCGGGGAGCTGTTTTTT. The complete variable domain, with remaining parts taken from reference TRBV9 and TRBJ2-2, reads DSGVTQTPKHLITATGQRVTLRCSPRSGDLSVYWYQQSLDQGLQFLIQYYNGEERAKGNILERFSAQQFPDLHSELNLSSLELGDSALYFCASSVGLPREPQSGELFFGEGSRLTVL.

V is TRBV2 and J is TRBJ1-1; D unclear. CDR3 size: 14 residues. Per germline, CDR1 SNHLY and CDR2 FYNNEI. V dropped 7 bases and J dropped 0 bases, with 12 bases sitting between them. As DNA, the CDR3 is TGTGCCAGCAAGATGAGTTACATGAACACTGAAGCTTTCTTT. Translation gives CASKMSYMNTEAFF.

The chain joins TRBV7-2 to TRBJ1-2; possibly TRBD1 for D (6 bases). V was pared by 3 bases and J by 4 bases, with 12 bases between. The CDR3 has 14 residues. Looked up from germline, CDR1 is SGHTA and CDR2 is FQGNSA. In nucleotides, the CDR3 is TGTGCCAGCAGCTTTGGACAGCAAGCCTATGGCTACACCTTC. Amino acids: CASSFGQQAYGYTF.

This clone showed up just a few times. For the CDR3, the DNA is TGCGCCAGCAGCTTGGAAGGGGTGGATCAGCCCCAGCATTTT. It yields the protein CASSLEGVDQPQHF. J is TRBJ1-5 and V is TRBV5-1, with a weak D call TRBD1 (5 bases). This CDR3 spans 14 amino acids. The V end lost 0 bases, the J end lost 5 bases, and 9 bases lay between the germline ends. The germline gives CDR1 SGHRS, CDR2 YFSETQ.

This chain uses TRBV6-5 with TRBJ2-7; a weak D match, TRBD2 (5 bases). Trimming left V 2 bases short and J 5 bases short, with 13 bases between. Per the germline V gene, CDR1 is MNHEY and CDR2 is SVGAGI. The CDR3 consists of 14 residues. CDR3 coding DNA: TGTGCCAGCAGTTACGGGTTCGGACTTAACGAGCAGTACTTC. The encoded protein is CASSYGFGLNEQYF.

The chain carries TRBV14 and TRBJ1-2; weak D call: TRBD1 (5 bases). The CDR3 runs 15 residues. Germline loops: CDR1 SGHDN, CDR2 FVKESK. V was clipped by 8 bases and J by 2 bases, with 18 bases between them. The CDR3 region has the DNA TGTGCCAGCCTACACTTCCGGGACGGCAACTATGGCTACACCTTC. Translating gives CASLHFRDGNYGYTF.

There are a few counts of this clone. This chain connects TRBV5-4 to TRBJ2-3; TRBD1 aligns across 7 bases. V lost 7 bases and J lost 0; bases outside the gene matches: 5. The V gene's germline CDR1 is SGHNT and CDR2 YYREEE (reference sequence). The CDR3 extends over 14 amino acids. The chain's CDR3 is CASGYRGSTDTQYF. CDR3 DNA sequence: TGTGCCAGCGGTTACAGGGGAAGCACAGATACGCAGTATTTT.

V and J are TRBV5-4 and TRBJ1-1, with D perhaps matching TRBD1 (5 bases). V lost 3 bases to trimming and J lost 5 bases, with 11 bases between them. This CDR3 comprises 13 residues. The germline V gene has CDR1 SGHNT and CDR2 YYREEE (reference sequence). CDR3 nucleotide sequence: TGTGCCAGCAGCTCTGATAAGGGGACTGAAGCTTTCTTT. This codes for CASSSDKGTEAFF.

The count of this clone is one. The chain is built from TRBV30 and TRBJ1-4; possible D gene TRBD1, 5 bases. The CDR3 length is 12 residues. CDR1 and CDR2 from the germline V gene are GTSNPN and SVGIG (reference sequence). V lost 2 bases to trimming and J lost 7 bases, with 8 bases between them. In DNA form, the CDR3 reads TGTGCCTGGAGTAACGGGGCTGAAAAACTGTTTTTT. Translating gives CAWSNGAEKLFF. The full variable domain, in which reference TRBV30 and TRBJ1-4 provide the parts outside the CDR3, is SQTIHQWPATLVQPVGSPLSLECTVEGTSNPNLYWYRQAAGRGLQLLFYSVGIGQISSEVPQNLSASRPQDRQFILSSKKLLLSDSGFYLCAWSNGAEKLFFGSGTQLSVL.